The 13 T cell receptor beta chains reported below all come from one sample, sequenced in a study of blood T cell repertoires in COVID-19. TCRdb keeps only in-frame clones here, not all; method: immunoSEQ multiplex PCR. Among roughly 280,000 clones listed, about nine tenths were seen once. Sequenced input: peripheral blood. Receptors originate from a middle-aged man with active or convalescent COVID-19.

The chain employs TRBV6-6 and TRBJ2-5; TRBD1 aligns across 9 bases. The ends lost 5 bases at V and 1 base at J; junction bases unmatched: 11. CDR1 MNHNY and CDR2 SVGAGI come from the germline V gene (reference sequence). CDR3 size: 17 residues. As DNA, the CDR3 is TGTGCCAGCAGTCGGTCCGGGACAGGGTCGATCCAAGAGACCCAGTACTTC. Amino acid sequence: CASSRSGTGSIQETQYF.

This clone was seen once. The genes are TRBV7-9 and TRBJ2-7; the D gene is possibly TRBD1 (6 bases). The CDR3 runs 13 residues. V was shortened by 3 bases and J by 9 bases, with 15 bases between the two germline ends. Germline V gives CDR1 SEHNR, CDR2 FQNEAQ (reference sequence). CDR3 sequence (DNA): TGTGCCAGCAGCTTCAGACAGGACTTTGGGCAGTACTTC. Encoded protein: CASSFRQDFGQYF.

The chain employs TRBV27 and TRBJ2-2; tentative D call: TRBD2 (6 bases). In germline, CDR1 is MNHEY, CDR2 SMNVEV (reference sequence). The CDR3 runs 16 residues. V shed 9 bases and J shed 5 bases, with 22 bases lying between them. The CDR3 reads CARNAPSGVSTGELFF. The CDR3 bases are TGTGCCAGAAACGCCCCGTCGGGGGTGTCGACCGGGGAGCTGTTTTTT.

V gene TRBV7-2 combines with J gene TRBJ2-7; TRBD2 agrees at 13 bases. The CDR3 spans 15 residues. Losses at the gene ends were 7 bases for V and 1 base for J; bases not matched to a gene: 4. Germline V gene lookup returns CDR1 SGHTA and CDR2 FQGNSA. The CDR3 sequence: CASTWTSGRSYEQYF. The CDR3, as DNA: TGTGCCAGCACTTGGACTAGCGGGAGATCCTACGAGCAGTACTTC.

V usage is TRBV9 and J usage is TRBJ2-2, with a weak D call TRBD2 (6 bases). Germline V CDR1 and CDR2: SGDLS, YYNGEE. The V gene lost 4 bases and the J gene lost 5 bases, with 15 bases spanning the gap. The CDR3 extends over 15 amino acids. This CDR3 reads CASSPTGAGTGELFF. The CDR3 DNA is TGTGCCAGCAGCCCGACGGGAGCCGGGACCGGGGAGCTGTTTTTT. Using reference TRBV9 and TRBJ2-2 for the parts outside the CDR3, the full variable domain is DSGVTQTPKHLITATGQRVTLRCSPRSGDLSVYWYQQSLDQGLQFLIQYYNGEERAKGNILERFSAQQFPDLHSELNLSSLELGDSALYFCASSPTGAGTGELFFGEGSRLTVL.

The chain links TRBV19 to TRBJ1-4, with 8 bases fitting TRBD1. Per germline, CDR1 LNHDA and CDR2 SQIVND (reference sequence). J gave up 0 bases and V 5 bases, and 8 bases lay outside the gene matches. The CDR3 sequence is 17 residues long. CDR3 residues: CASSSPRGRATNEKLFF. In DNA form, the CDR3 reads TGTGCCAGTAGTTCACCCAGGGGGCGTGCAACTAATGAAAAACTGTTTTTT. The entire variable domain, with the rest obtained from reference TRBV19 and TRBJ1-4, is as follows: DGGITQSPKYLFRKEGQNVTLSCEQNLNHDAMYWYRQDPGQGLRLIYYSQIVNDFQKGDIAEGYSVSREKKESFPLTVTSAQKNPTAFYLCASSSPRGRATNEKLFFGSGTQLSVL.

The chain employs TRBV3-1 (or the pseudogene TRBV3-2) and TRBJ1-2, with a possible D match to TRBD1 (5 bases). This CDR3 is built from 15 residues. Trimming removed 2 bases from V and 4 bases from J, with 14 bases in between. The germline V gene has CDR1 LGHDT and CDR2 YNNKEL (reference sequence). The CDR3 loop reads CASSQRGAGIYGYTF. The CDR3 DNA reads TGTGCCAGCAGCCAAAGGGGAGCGGGAATCTATGGCTACACCTTC.

This clone turned up a few times. The rearrangement uses TRBV19 and TRBJ1-6, with D perhaps TRBD1 (5 bases). The CDR3 loop spans 16 amino acids. Trimming took off 5 bases at V and 8 bases at J, with 19 bases between the two ends. From germline, CDR1 is LNHDA and CDR2 SQIVND (reference sequence). DNA of the CDR3: TGTGCCAGTAGTCCTCCGGACATGCATTGGGATTCACCCCTCCACTTT. Its protein is CASSPPDMHWDSPLHF.

This clone was detected only a few times. The rearrangement links TRBV9 to TRBJ2-7; the match to TRBD2 covers 9 bases. The junction had 4 bases not matched to a gene; V was cut back by 4 bases and J by 2 bases. This CDR3 is built from 14 residues. Germline CDR1 is SGDLS and CDR2 is YYNGEE. The CDR3 sequence: CASSPSGRTYEQYF. Here the CDR3 DNA reads TGTGCCAGCAGCCCAAGCGGGAGGACCTACGAGCAGTACTTC.

In this sample, this clone turned up once. The chain links TRBV12-3 or TRBV12-4 to TRBJ2-7; D not resolved. CDR3 length: 13 residues. Trimming removed 0 bases at V and 7 bases at J, with 10 bases between. The CDR3 coding sequence is TGTGCCAGCAGTTTAGCGCAGGCCGAAGAGCAGTACTTC. Protein sequence: CASSLAQAEEQYF.

This chain connects TRBV2 to TRBJ2-3, with 8 nucleotides matching TRBD1. Trimming removed 5 bases from V and 2 bases from J; junction bases left unmatched: 6. This CDR3 spans 15 amino acids. Germline V lookup: CDR1 SNHLY, CDR2 FYNNEI. The CDR3 nucleotides are TGTGCCAGCAGTCCCCGGACAGGGAACACAGATACGCAGTATTTT. It yields the protein CASSPRTGNTDTQYF.

The chain recombines TRBV30 with TRBJ2-6, with D tentatively TRBD2 (7 bases). In germline, CDR1 is GTSNPN, CDR2 SVGIG (reference sequence). Trimming left V 2 bases short and J 4 bases short, with 9 bases between. The CDR3 has 14 amino acids. The CDR3 DNA reads TGTGCCTGGAGTCGGGGGGCCGGGGCCAACGTCCTGACTTTC. It codes for CAWSRGAGANVLTF.

The chain uses TRBV3-1 (or the pseudogene TRBV3-2) and TRBJ1-6, with D tentatively TRBD1 (5 bases). Germline assignment: CDR1 LGHDT and CDR2 YNNKEL (reference sequence). Trimming took off 6 bases at V and 7 bases at J, with 13 bases between the two ends. This CDR3 spans 14 amino acids. The CDR3 region is CASRGGTGNSPLHF. The CDR3 DNA is TGTGCCAGCAGGGGGGGGACGGGAAATTCACCCCTCCACTTT.